A single sample gave rise to the 13 T cell receptor beta chains below, sequenced in a study of regulatory T cells in long-lasting Graves disease. According to the study, TCR beta libraries were built with iRepertoire HTBI primers and CDR3-region Arm-PCR. TCRdb redid the calling of the multiplex PCR reads with MiXCR, one entry per CDR3 protein. The profile shows 370,000 or so distinct CDR3 sequences, 15% to 20% of them singletons. Described time point: newly diagnosed GD, antithyroid drugs for less than 3 months. RNA from PBMCs was the source of the TCR library. The same data also contributed to another study, on T cells in Graves' hyperthyroidism and ophthalmopathy.

Here the sequenced sample was peripheral blood mononuclear cells (PBMCs), taken at new diagnosis, from a patient treated with antithyroid drugs. Receptor source: a woman younger than 30 with Graves disease.

Details on this clonotype: A much larger clone differs from this one at a single base, so this may be a read error. This chain links TRBV11-3 with TRBJ2-1; TRBD2 aligns across 7 bases. CDR3 length: 15 amino acids. Germline V gene sequence: CDR1 SGHNT, CDR2 YENEEA. V lost 5 bases, J lost 9 bases, and 13 bases stayed unmatched. The CDR3: CASSHQSGAAIEQFF. CDR3 sequence (DNA): TGTGCCAGCAGCCATCAGAGCGGGGCGGCAATTGAGCAGTTCTTC.

This clonotype showed up just a few times. This chain links TRBV30 with TRBJ2-7; TRBD1 or TRBD2 may be the D gene (5 bases each). This CDR3 has 14 amino acids. V lost 5 bases and J 2 bases, leaving 16 bases between the germline ends. Germline CDR1 GTSNPN, CDR2 SVGIG (reference sequence). CDR3 sequence: CAWGPGPVAYEQYF. CDR3 sequence (DNA): TGTGCCTGGGGGCCGGGACCAGTTGCCTACGAGCAGTACTTC.

The rearrangement links TRBV10-2 to TRBJ1-2, with D tentatively TRBD1 (6 bases). The germline gives CDR1 WSHSY, CDR2 SAAADI. Between the trimmed V and J ends, which lost 6 bases and 8 bases, there was a span of 16 bases. The CDR3 consists of 13 residues. The CDR3 DNA reads TGCGCCAGCAGGACCCCGGGGGCGCAGGGCTACACCTTC. As protein: CASRTPGAQGYTF.

Regarding this clonotype: Possible read error: a much larger clone is one base away. This chain joins TRBV6-2 or TRBV6-3 and TRBJ1-1; D is unclear. The CDR3 spans 14 residues. V was trimmed by 3 bases and J by 0 bases, leaving 8 bases between them. Germline CDR1 and CDR2: MNHEY and SVGEGT. The CDR3 here is CASSYRTLNTEAFF. CDR3 sequence (DNA): TGTGCCAGCAGTTATCGCACTCTGAACACTGAAGCTTTCTTT.

This clonotype has ten or more counts. The rearrangement joins TRBV3-1 to TRBJ1-1; D uncertain. Germline-derived CDR1 and CDR2 are LGHDT and YNNKEL (reference sequence). The CDR3 runs to 12 residues. Trimming took 2 bases from V and 5 from J, leaving 6 bases between them. This chain's CDR3 is CASSQPLTEAFF. In DNA form, the CDR3 reads TGTGCCAGCAGCCAACCACTTACTGAAGCTTTCTTT.

This clonotype has a count of ten or more. The rearrangement links TRBV2 to TRBJ2-6; D ambiguous. Looked up from germline, CDR1 is SNHLY and CDR2 is FYNNEI. This CDR3 spans 16 amino acids. V lost 6 bases, J lost 2 bases, and 14 bases lay in between. The CDR3 is CASREVGSAGANVLTF. Written as DNA, the CDR3 is TGTGCCAGCAGAGAGGTAGGGTCTGCTGGGGCCAACGTCCTGACTTTC. Full variable domain (missing parts from reference TRBV2 and TRBJ2-6): EPEVTQTPSHQVTQMGQEVILRCVPISNHLYFYWYRQILGQKVEFLVSFYNNEISEKSEIFDDQFSVERPDGSNFTLKIRSTKLEDSAMYFCASREVGSAGANVLTFGAGSRLTVL.

This clonotype was seen ten or more times. In DNA form, the CDR3 reads TGTGCCAGCAGTTACCGGGACAGGGGTTCACCCCTCCACTTT. Residues: CASSYRDRGSPLHF. The genes are TRBV6-5 and TRBJ1-6; 10 positions agree with TRBD1. The CDR3 contains 14 residues. With 2 bases clipped from V and 9 bases from J, the junction kept 1 base outside the gene matches. Germline CDR1 MNHEY, CDR2 SVGAGI.

This clonotype was detected only a few times. The chain joins TRBV5-1 to TRBJ2-7; the D gene could be TRBD1 or TRBD2 (6 bases each). Germline V lookup: CDR1 SGHRS, CDR2 YFSETQ. The CDR3 covers 13 residues. Trimming cost V 6 bases and J 0 bases, with 10 bases left between them. CDR3 sequence reads: CASTPGASYEQYF. The CDR3 nucleotides are TGCGCCAGCACCCCGGGGGCCTCCTACGAGCAGTACTTC.

There are many counts of this clonotype. The chain combines TRBV29-1 with TRBJ2-1, with a tentative D call TRBD2 (5 bases). V dropped 7 bases and J dropped 4 bases, with 14 bases sitting between them. The CDR3 extends over 13 amino acids. Germline CDR1 SQVTM, CDR2 ANQGSEA. The chain's CDR3 is CSADGGSYNEQFF. CDR3 coding DNA: TGCAGCGCCGACGGAGGTAGTTACAATGAGCAGTTCTTC.

The CDR3 region is CSVADSSGNTIYF. CDR3 bases: TGCAGCGTAGCCGACAGCTCTGGAAACACCATATATTTT. The chain links TRBV29-1 to TRBJ1-3; tentatively, D is TRBD1 (5 bases). Germline V lookup: CDR1 SQVTM, CDR2 ANQGSEA. The CDR3 length is 13 residues. V shed 6 bases and J shed 0 bases, with 9 bases lying between them. Supplemented by reference TRBV29-1 and TRBJ1-3, the full variable domain reads SAVISQKPSRDICQRGTSLTIQCQVDSQVTMMFWYRQQPGQSLTLIATANQGSEATYESGFVIDKFPISRPNLTFSTLTVSNMSPEDSSIYLCSVADSSGNTIYFGEGSWLTVV.

This clonotype was seen at least ten times. V gene TRBV20-1 combines with J gene TRBJ2-3, with TRBD2 identical over 10 bases. The CDR3 is 16 residues long. V dropped 4 bases and J dropped 0; count of bases not matched to a gene: 7. From germline, CDR1 is DFQATT and CDR2 SNEGSKA (reference sequence). CDR3 DNA sequence: TGCAGTGCTACCCACGGACTAGCGGATAGCACAGATACGCAGTATTTT. This codes for CSATHGLADSTDTQYF.

This clonotype was seen at least ten times. The chain employs TRBV5-1 and TRBJ2-2; D remains unclear. Germline loops: CDR1 SGHRS, CDR2 YFSETQ. The CDR3 is 16 residues long. V lost 6 bases and J lost 3, with 18 bases in between. CDR3 sequence: CASMSVGDTYTGELFF. In DNA form, the CDR3 reads TGCGCCAGCATGTCCGTAGGAGACACCTACACCGGGGAGCTGTTTTTT.

This clonotype was detected ten times or more. This sequence joins TRBV9 and TRBJ2-3; a possible D gene is TRBD1 (6 bases). Germline assignment: CDR1 SGDLS and CDR2 YYNGEE. V shed 1 base and J shed 0 bases, with 9 bases lying between them. This CDR3 contains 15 residues. The CDR3 loop is CASSVQTGSTDTQYF. The DNA of the CDR3 is TGTGCCAGCAGCGTACAAACAGGGAGCACAGATACGCAGTATTTT. Supplemented by reference TRBV9 and TRBJ2-3, the full variable domain reads DSGVTQTPKHLITATGQRVTLRCSPRSGDLSVYWYQQSLDQGLQFLIQYYNGEERAKGNILERFSAQQFPDLHSELNLSSLELGDSALYFCASSVQTGSTDTQYFGPGTRLTVL.